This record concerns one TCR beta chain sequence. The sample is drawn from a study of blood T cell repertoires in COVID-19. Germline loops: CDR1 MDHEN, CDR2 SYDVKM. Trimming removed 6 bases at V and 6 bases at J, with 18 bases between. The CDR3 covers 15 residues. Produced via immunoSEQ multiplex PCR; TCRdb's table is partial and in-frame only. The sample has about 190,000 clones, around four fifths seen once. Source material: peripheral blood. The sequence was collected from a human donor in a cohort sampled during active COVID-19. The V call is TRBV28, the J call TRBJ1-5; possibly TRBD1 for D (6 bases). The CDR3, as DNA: TGTGCCAGCAGCATCCGGGACAAGGGTAGTCAGCCCCAGCATTTT. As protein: CASSIRDKGSQPQHF. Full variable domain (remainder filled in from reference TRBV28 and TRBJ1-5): DVKVTQSSRYLVKRTGEKVFLECVQDMDHENMFWYRQDPGLGLRLIYFSYDVKMKEKGDIPEGYSVSREKKERFSLILESASTNQTSMYLCASSIRDKGSQPQHFGDGTRLSIL.